The source of this TCR beta chain is a study of CD8+CD57+ T cells in acquired aplastic anemia. Study context: Yields of DNA that came from sorted CD4+ and CD8+ cells averaged roughly 3.2 ug.

Flow cytometry had shown expanded CD8+CD57+ cells in the patients chosen for sequencing. There were no patients without severe acquired aplastic anemia. The study sampled blood from patients who had received no therapy. Genomic DNA provided the template from which TCR beta VDJ and CDR3 profiles were obtained. One entry per CDR3 protein, called by TCRdb with MiXCR from the reads. Counted here are around 150,000 distinct CDR3 sequences, 65% to 75% occurring once; the ten biggest clones make up 40% to 55%. The CDR3 has 18 residues. With V trimmed by 1 base and J by 2 bases, 4 bases remained unmatched. From germline, CDR1 is SGHVS and CDR2 FQNEAQ.

This clonotype originated in a human donor with aplastic anemia. Sequenced: sorted CD4+, CD8+, or CD8+CD57+ T cells (not recorded which) from PBMCs. V gene TRBV7-8 combines with J gene TRBJ2-2; 13 bases are a match to TRBD2. CDR3 residues: CASSLGPGLAGNTGELFF. CDR3 coding DNA: TGTGCCAGCAGCTTAGGACCGGGACTAGCGGGAAACACCGGGGAGCTGTTTTTT.